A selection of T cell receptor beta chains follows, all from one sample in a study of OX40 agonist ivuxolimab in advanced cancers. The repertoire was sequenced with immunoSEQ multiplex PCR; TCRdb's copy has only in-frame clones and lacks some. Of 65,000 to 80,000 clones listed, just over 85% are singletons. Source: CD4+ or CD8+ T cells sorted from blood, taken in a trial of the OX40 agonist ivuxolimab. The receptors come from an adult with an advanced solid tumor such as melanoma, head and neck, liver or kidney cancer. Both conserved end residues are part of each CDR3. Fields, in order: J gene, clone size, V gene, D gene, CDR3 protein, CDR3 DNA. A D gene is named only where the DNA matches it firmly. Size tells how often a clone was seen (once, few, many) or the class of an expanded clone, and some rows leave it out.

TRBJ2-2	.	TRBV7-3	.	CASSSRPDRFRDGELFF	TGTGCCAGCAGCTCCCGACCTGACAGGTTTAGGGACGGGGAGCTGTTTTTT
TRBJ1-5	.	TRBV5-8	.	CASSSYRVTSSNQPQHF	TGTGCCAGCAGCTCATACAGGGTTACTTCTAGCAATCAGCCCCAGCATTTT
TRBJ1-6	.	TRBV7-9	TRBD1	CASSFGTAGSPLHF	TGTGCCAGCAGCTTTGGGACAGCAGGTTCACCCCTCCACTTT
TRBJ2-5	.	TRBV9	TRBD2	CASSVASGGAGETQYF	TGTGCCAGCAGCGTAGCCAGCGGGGGGGCTGGAGAGACCCAGTACTTC
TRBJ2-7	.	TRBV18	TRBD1	CASSPTGDEQYF	TGTGCCAGCTCGCCGACAGGGGACGAGCAGTACTTC
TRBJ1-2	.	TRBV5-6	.	CASSPDRTNYGYTF	TGTGCCAGCAGTCCGGACAGAACTAACTATGGCTACACCTTC
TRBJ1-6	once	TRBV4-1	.	CASSSRGGDNSPLHF	TGCGCCAGCAGCTCCCGTGGGGGGGATAATTCACCCCTCCACTTT
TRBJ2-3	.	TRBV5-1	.	CASSLSDPTDTQYF	TGCGCCAGCAGCTTGAGCGACCCCACAGATACGCAGTATTTT
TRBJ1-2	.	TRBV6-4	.	CASSPSGADGYTF	TGTGCCAGCAGCCCATCAGGGGCGGATGGCTACACCTTC
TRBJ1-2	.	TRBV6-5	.	CASSYSSLDTRDGYTF	TGTGCCAGCAGTTACTCGTCCCTTGACACAAGGGATGGCTACACCTTC
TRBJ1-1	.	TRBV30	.	CAWKGVFDGPSTEAFF	TGTGCCTGGAAAGGGGTGTTTGATGGTCCTAGCACTGAAGCTTTCTTT
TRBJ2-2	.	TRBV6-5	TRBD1	CASTRTGDTGELFF	TGTGCCAGCACAAGGACAGGAGACACCGGGGAGCTGTTTTTT
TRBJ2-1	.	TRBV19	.	CASTRRDKRFGQFF	TGTGCCAGTACCCGCCGGGACAAAAGGTTTGGGCAGTTCTTC
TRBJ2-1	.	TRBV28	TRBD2	CASISSGRSYNEQFF	TGTGCCAGCATCTCCAGCGGGAGGTCCTACAATGAGCAGTTCTTC
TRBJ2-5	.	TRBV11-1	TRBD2	CASSFVTSGGGETQYF	TGTGCCAGCAGCTTCGTGACTAGCGGGGGAGGAGAGACCCAGTACTTC
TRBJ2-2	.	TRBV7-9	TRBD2	CASTPSRRTSGGPSGELFF	TGTGCCAGCACCCCTTCACGGCGGACTAGCGGGGGGCCTAGCGGGGAGCTGTTTTTT
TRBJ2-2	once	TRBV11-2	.	CASSSGVDTGNTGELFF	TGTGCCAGCAGCTCAGGGGTCGACACGGGCAACACCGGGGAGCTGTTTTTT
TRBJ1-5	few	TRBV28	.	CASMTGNQPQHF	TGTGCCAGCATGACGGGGAATCAGCCCCAGCATTTT
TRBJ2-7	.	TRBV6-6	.	CASSERARSSYEQYF	TGTGCCAGCAGCGAGAGGGCAAGAAGCTCCTACGAGCAGTACTTC
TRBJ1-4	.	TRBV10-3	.	CAISDSAGEKLFF	TGTGCCATCAGTGATAGTGCGGGTGAAAAACTGTTTTTT
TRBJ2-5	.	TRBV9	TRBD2	CASSPGGAGGQKTQYF	TGTGCCAGCAGCCCCGGAGGAGCGGGGGGGCAGAAGACCCAGTACTTC
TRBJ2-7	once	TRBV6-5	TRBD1	CASSLDRENEQYF	TGTGCCAGCAGTTTGGACAGGGAGAACGAGCAGTACTTC